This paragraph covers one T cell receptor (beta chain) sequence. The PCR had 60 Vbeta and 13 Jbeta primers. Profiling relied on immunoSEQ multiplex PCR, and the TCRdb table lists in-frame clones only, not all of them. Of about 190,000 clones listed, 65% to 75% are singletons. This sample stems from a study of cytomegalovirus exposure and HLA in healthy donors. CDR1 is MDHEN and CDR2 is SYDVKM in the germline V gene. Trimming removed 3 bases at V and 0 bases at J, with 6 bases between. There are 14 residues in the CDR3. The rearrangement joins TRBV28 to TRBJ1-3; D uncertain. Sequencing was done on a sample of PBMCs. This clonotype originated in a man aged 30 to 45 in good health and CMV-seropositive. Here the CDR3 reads CASSFLSSGNTIYF. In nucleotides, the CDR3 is TGTGCCAGCAGTTTCCTTAGCTCTGGAAACACCATATATTTT.